This T cell receptor (beta chain) was observed in a study of T cell responses to AZD1222 COVID-19 vaccine. General study results and limits: Two AZD1222 administrations were followed by greater Spike-specific TCR breadth and depth. Clonal diversity may have been underestimated in mostly white British donors.

TCRdb's copy holds only in-frame clones and misses some; the assay was immunoSEQ multiplex PCR. The sample holds around 150,000 clones; around 90% are singletons and the top ten take less than 4.5%. This CDR3 has 14 residues. V lost 4 bases to trimming and J lost 2 bases, with 9 bases between them. The V gene's germline CDR1 is MGHRA and CDR2 YSYEKL. About this clone: The antigen is undetermined.

V is TRBV4-1 and J is TRBJ1-3, with D unclear. The material was peripheral blood, obtained on day 0 of MenACWY control vaccination. This clonotype was obtained from an adult in good health. The CDR3 nucleotides are TGCGCCAGCAGCCTGACCCTGGCTGGAAACACCATATATTTT. Translation gives CASSLTLAGNTIYF.